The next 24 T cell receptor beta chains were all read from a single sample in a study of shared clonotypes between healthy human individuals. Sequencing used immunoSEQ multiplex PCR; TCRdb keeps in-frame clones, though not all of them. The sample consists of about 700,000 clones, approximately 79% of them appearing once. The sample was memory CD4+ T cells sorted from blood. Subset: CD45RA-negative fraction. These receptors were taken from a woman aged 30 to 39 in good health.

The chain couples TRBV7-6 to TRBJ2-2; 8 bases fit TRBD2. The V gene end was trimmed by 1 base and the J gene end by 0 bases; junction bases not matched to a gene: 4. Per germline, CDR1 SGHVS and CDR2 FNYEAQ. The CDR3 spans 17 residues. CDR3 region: CASSLVPSGSNTGELFF. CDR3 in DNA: TGTGCCAGCAGCTTAGTCCCTAGCGGGTCGAACACCGGGGAGCTGTTTTTT.

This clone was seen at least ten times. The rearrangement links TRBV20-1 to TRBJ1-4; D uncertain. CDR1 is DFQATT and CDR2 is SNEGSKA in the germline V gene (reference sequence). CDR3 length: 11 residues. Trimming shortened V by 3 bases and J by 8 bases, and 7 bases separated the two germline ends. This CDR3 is CSASLQEKLFF. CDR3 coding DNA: TGCAGTGCTAGCCTACAGGAAAAACTGTTTTTT.

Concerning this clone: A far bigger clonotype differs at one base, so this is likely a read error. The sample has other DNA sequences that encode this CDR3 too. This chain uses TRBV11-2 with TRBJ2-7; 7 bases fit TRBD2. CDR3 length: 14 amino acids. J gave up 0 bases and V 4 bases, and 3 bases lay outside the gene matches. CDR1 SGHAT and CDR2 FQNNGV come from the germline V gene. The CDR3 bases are TGTGCCAGCAGCTCACAGCGGGACTCCTACGAGCAGTACTTC. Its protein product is CASSSQRDSYEQYF.

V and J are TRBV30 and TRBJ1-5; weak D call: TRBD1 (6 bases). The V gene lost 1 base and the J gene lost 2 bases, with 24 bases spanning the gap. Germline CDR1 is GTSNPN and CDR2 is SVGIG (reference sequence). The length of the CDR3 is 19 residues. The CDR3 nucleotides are TGTGCCTGGAGTGCGGGACACGGGGGAGTTCTCGCCGGCAATCAGCCCCAGCATTTT. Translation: CAWSAGHGGVLAGNQPQHF. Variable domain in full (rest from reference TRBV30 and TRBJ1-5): SQTIHQWPATLVQPVGSPLSLECTVEGTSNPNLYWYRQAAGRGLQLLFYSVGIGQISSEVPQNLSASRPQDRQFILSSKKLLLSDSGFYLCAWSAGHGGVLAGNQPQHFGDGTRLSIL.

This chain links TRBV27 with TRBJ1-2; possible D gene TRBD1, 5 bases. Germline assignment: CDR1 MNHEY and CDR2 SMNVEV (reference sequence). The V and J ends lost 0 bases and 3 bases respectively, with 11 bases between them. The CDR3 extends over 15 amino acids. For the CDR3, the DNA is TGTGCCAGCAGTTTATCCGCCGTGGGGGACTATGGCTACACCTTC. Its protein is CASSLSAVGDYGYTF.

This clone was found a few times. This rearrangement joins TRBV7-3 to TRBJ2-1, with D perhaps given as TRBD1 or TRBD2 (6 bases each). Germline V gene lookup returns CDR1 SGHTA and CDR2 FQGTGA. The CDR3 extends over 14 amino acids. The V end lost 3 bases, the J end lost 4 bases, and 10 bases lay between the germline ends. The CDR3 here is CASSFTGRYNEQFF. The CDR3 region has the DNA TGTGCCAGCAGCTTTACAGGGAGGTACAATGAGCAGTTCTTC.

The CDR3 sequence: CASSDSAVTGELFF. DNA for the CDR3: TGTGCCAGCAGTGACTCCGCGGTCACCGGGGAGCTGTTTTTT. The chain uses TRBV6-4 and TRBJ2-2; D remains ambiguous. CDR1 is MRHNA, CDR2 SNTAGT, per germline. Trimming shortened V by 0 bases and J by 4 bases, and 6 bases separated the two germline ends. The length of the CDR3 is 14 residues.

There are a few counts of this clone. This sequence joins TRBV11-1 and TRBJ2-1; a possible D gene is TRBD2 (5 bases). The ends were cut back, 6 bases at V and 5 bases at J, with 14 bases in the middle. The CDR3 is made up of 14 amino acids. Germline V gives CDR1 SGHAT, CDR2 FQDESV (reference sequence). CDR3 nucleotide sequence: TGTGCCAGCAGTAGGCGAGCGGACGACAATGAGCAGTTCTTC. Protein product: CASSRRADDNEQFF.

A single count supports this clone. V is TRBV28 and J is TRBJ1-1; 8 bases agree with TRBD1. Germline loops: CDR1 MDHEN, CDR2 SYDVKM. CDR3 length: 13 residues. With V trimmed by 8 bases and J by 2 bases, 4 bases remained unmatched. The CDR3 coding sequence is TGTGCCAGCCAGGGGGCGGGAAACACTGAAGCTTTCTTT. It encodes CASQGAGNTEAFF.

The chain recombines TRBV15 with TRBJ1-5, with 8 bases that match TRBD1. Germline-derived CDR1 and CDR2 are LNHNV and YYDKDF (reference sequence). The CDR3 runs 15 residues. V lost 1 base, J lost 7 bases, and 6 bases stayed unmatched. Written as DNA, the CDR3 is TGTGCCACCAGCAGAGGGACAGGGAATCCCCAGCCCCAGCATTTT. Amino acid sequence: CATSRGTGNPQPQHF.

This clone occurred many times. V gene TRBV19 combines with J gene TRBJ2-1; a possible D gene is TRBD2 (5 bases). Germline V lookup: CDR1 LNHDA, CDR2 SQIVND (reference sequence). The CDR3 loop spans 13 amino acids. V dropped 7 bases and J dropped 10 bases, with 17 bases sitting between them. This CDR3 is CASKAADRLEQFF. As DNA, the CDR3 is TGTGCCAGTAAAGCAGCGGACCGGCTGGAGCAGTTCTTC. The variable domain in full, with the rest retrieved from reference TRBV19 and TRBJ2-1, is DGGITQSPKYLFRKEGQNVTLSCEQNLNHDAMYWYRQDPGQGLRLIYYSQIVNDFQKGDIAEGYSVSREKKESFPLTVTSAQKNPTAFYLCASKAADRLEQFFGPGTRLTVL.

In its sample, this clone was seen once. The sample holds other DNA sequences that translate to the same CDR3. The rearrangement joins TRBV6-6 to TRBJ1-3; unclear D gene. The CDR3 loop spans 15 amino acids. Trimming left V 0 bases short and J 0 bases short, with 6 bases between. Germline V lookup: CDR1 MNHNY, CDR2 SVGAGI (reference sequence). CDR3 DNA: TGTGCCAGCAGTTACTCCTACAGCTCTGGAAACACCATATATTTT. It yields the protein CASSYSYSSGNTIYF.

The chain's CDR3 is CASSDSRITASGANVLTF. As DNA, the CDR3 is TGTGCCAGCAGTGACTCGAGGATCACGGCCTCTGGGGCCAACGTCCTGACTTTC. The V gene is TRBV6-4, the J gene TRBJ2-6; D is uncertain. Trimming stripped 0 bases from V and 0 bases from J, with 12 bases between. In germline, CDR1 is MRHNA, CDR2 SNTAGT. The CDR3 has 18 residues.

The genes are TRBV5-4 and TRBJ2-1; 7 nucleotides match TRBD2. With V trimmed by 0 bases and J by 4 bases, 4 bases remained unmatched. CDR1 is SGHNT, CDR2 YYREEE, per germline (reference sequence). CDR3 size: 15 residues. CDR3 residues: CASSLVGGGYNEQFF. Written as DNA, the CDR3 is TGTGCCAGCAGCTTGGTTGGGGGAGGGTACAATGAGCAGTTCTTC. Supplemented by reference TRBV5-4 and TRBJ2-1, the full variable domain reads ETGVTQSPTHLIKTRGQQVTLRCSSQSGHNTVSWYQQALGQGPQFIFQYYREEENGRGNFPPRFSGLQFPNYSSELNVNALELDDSALYLCASSLVGGGYNEQFFGPGTRLTVL.

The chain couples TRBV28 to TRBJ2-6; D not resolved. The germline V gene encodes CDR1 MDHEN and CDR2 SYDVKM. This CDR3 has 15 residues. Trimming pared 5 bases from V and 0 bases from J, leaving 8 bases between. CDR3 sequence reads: CASSPHFSGANVLTF. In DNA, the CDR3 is TGTGCCAGCAGTCCCCATTTCTCTGGGGCCAACGTCCTGACTTTC.

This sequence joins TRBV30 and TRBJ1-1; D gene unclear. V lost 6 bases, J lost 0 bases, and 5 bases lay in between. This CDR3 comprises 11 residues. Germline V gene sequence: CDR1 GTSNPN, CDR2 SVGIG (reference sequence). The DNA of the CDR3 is TGTGCCTGCCACATGAACACTGAAGCTTTCTTT. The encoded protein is CACHMNTEAFF.

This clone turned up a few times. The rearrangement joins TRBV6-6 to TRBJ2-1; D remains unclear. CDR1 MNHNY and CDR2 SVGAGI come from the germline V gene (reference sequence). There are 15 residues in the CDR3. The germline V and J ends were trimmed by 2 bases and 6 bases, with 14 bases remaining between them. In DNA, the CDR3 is TGTGCCAGCAGTTACGACGGCTCGTCGGGCAATGAGCAGTTCTTC. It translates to CASSYDGSSGNEQFF.

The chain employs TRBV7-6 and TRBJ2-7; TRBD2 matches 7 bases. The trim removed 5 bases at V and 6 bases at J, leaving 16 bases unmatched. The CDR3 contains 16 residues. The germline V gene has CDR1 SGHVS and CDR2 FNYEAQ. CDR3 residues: CASSPTPGLSTSEQYF. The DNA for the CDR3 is TGTGCCAGCAGCCCGACGCCGGGACTAAGTACAAGCGAGCAGTACTTC.

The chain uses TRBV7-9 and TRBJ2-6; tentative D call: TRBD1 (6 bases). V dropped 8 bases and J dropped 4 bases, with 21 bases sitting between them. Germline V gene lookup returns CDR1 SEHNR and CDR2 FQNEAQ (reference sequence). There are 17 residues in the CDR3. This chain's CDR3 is CASRSPTGYLGANVLTF. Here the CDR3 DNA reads TGTGCCAGCCGAAGTCCCACAGGGTACCTGGGGGCCAACGTCCTGACTTTC.

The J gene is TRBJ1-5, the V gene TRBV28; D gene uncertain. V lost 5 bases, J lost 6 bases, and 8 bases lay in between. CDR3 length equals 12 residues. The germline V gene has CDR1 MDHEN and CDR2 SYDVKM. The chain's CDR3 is CASSGQAQPQHF. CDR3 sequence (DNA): TGTGCCAGCAGTGGGCAGGCTCAGCCCCAGCATTTT.

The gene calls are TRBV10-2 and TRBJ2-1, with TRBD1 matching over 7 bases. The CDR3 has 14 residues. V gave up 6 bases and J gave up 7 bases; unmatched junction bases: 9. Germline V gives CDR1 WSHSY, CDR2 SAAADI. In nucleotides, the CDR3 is TGCGCCAGCAGGATACGACAGGGTGGGAATGAGCAGTTCTTC. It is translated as CASRIRQGGNEQFF.

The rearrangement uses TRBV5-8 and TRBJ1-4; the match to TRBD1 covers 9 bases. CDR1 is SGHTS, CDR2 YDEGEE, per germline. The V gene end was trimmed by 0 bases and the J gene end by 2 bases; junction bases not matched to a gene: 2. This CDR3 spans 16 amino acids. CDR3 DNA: TGTGCCAGCAGCTTGGGGACAGGGGTTACTAATGAAAAACTGTTTTTT. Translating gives CASSLGTGVTNEKLFF.

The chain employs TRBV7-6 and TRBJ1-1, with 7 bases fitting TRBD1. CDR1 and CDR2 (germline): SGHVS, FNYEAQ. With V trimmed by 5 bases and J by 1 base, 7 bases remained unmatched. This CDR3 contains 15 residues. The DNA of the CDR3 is TGTGCCAGCAGCCCGACAGGGTATACGAACACTGAAGCTTTCTTT. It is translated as CASSPTGYTNTEAFF.

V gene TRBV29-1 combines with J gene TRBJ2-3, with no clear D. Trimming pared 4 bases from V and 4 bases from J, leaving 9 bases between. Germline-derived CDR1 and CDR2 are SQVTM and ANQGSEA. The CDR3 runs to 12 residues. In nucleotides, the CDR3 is TGCAGCGTTGTCTGGGGATCAGATACGCAGTATTTT. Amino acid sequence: CSVVWGSDTQYF.